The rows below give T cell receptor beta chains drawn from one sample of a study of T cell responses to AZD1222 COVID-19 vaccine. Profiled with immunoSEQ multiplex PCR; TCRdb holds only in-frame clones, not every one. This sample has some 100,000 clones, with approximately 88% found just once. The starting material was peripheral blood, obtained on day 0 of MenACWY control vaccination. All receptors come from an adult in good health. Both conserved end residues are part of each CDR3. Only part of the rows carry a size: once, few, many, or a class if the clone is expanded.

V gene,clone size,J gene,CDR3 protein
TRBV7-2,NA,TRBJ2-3,CASSPWAGNTDTQYF
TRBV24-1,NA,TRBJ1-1,CATSGYGNTEAFF
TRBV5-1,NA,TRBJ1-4,CASSPRDGNEKLFF
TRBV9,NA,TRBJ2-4,CASSTGADKNIQYF
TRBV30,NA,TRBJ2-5,CAWAGLAGKQETQYF
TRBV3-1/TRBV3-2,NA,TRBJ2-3,CASAGGGSGTDTQYF
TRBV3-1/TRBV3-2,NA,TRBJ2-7,CASSRPGQSSYEQYF
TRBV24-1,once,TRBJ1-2,CATSDSHHRGLYGYTF
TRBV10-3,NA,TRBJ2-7,CAIRNIGSSYEQYF
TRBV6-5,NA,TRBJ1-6,CASSYSPTGSSPLHF
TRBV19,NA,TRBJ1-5,CASSIASGRGQPQHF
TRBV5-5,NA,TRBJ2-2,CASSLTGTGELFF
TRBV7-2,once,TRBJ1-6,CASSLIGRTYNSPLHF
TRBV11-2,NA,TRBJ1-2,CASSPGQSGYTF
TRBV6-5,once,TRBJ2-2,CASSIGQYYGELFF
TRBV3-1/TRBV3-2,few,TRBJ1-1,CASSQASWGFNTEAFF
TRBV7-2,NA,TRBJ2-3,CATARGTSGSTDTQYF
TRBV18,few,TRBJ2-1,CASSPFAPSGNSYNEQFF
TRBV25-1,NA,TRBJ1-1,CASSELEGFTEAFF
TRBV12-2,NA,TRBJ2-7,CASRLLYGACYEQYF
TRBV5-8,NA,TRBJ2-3,CASSPGQGPDTQYF
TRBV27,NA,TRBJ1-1,CASSLTELAEAFF
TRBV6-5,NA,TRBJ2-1,CASSPTGANEQFF
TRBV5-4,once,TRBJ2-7,CASSLEVSGRLIYEQYF
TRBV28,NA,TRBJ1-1,CASSSSTGHSGMNTEAFF
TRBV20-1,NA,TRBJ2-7,CSANSGTRRDF
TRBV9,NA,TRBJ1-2,CASSVGGGYGYTF
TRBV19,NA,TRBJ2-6,CASSARTGGSGANVLTF
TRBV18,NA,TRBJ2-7,CASSWKEDSEQYF
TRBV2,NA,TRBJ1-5,CASSDQGGTQPQHF
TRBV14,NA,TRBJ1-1,CASSVYSGGTEAFF
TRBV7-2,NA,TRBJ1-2,CASRPPSASYGYTF
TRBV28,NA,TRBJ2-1,CASSPGRGYNEQFF
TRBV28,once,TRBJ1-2,CASSNQNRVGYGYTF
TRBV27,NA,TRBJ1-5,CASSLRSNQPQHF
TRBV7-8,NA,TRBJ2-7,CASSLGIGQGLYEQYF
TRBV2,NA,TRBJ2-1,CASQGPSYNEQFF
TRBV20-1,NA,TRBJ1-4,CSASESTGMREKLFF
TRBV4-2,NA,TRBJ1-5,CASSQGQGDGEPQHF
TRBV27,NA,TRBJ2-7,CASSTRLAGSYEQYF
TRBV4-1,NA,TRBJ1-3,CASSQDRGTGNTIYF
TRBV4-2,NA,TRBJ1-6,CASSLEQGSYNSPLHF
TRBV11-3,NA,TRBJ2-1,CASSLGQGLREQFF
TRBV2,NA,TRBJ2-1,CASSEDRQGYNEQFF
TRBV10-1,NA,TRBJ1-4,CAIVQGRPNEKLFF
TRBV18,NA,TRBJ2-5,CASSPPDREETQYF
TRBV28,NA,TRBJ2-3,CASSLYRGLGDTQYF
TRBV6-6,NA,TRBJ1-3,CASSAQRGSGNTIYF
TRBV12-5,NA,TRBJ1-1,CASGSPPDGQNTEAFF
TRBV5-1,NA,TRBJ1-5,CASSLVAGEGQPQHF
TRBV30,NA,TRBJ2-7,CAWSGTQGHEQYF
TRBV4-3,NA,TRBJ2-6,CASSQVRAGANVLTF
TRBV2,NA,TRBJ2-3,CASAGGTDTQYF
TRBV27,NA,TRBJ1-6,CASSFRGGQGSPLHF
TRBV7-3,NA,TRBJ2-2,CASRSGLAGGPTGELFF
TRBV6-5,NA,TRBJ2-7,CASTNPSGSAYEQYF